The 15 T cell receptor beta chains presented below share a single source sample, sequenced in a study of beta chain features in type 1 diabetes. Reverse transcribing all isolated RNA meant expressed TCRB transcripts were sequenced. Sequencing used immunoSEQ multiplex PCR; TCRdb keeps in-frame clones, though not all of them. The sample has 450,000 to 550,000 clones; about 32% are singletons. Sequencing was performed on naive CD4+ T cells from blood. The receptors derive from a man aged 18 to 30 in good health.

The chain joins TRBV19 to TRBJ2-1; D is uncertain. The CDR3 totals 13 residues. V dropped 3 bases and J dropped 8 bases, with 11 bases sitting between them. Germline V lookup: CDR1 LNHDA, CDR2 SQIVND (reference sequence). CDR3 protein: CASSILVYDEQFF. DNA of the CDR3: TGTGCCAGTAGTATCTTGGTATACGATGAGCAGTTCTTC. Full variable domain (missing parts from reference TRBV19 and TRBJ2-1): DGGITQSPKYLFRKEGQNVTLSCEQNLNHDAMYWYRQDPGQGLRLIYYSQIVNDFQKGDIAEGYSVSREKKESFPLTVTSAQKNPTAFYLCASSILVYDEQFFGPGTRLTVL.

This clone was detected a few times. This chain links TRBV29-1 with TRBJ2-3; perhaps TRBD1 as D (7 bases). The germline V gene has CDR1 SQVTM and CDR2 ANQGSEA. The CDR3 totals 14 residues. Trimming removed 5 bases from V and 6 bases from J, with 18 bases in between. CDR3 residues: CSVQRGDSADTQYF. DNA of the CDR3: TGCAGCGTTCAAAGGGGGGACAGTGCGGATACGCAGTATTTT.

This clone was detected a few times. The chain is built from TRBV4-2 and TRBJ1-2; D gene uncertain. Germline CDR1 LGHNA, CDR2 YNFKEQ. This CDR3 has 14 residues. Trimming removed 1 base at V and 8 bases at J, with 14 bases between. The CDR3 protein is CASSQVGQASGYTF. CDR3 DNA: TGTGCCAGCAGCCAAGTCGGGCAGGCCTCGGGCTACACCTTC.

The chain has TRBV9 and TRBJ1-1, with D tentatively TRBD1 (6 bases). The CDR3 sequence is 14 residues long. Germline V gene sequence: CDR1 SGDLS, CDR2 YYNGEE. V lost 0 bases and J 2 bases, leaving 8 bases between the germline ends. CDR3 DNA sequence: TGTGCCAGCAGCGTAGGGGACACCAACACTGAAGCTTTCTTT. The encoded protein is CASSVGDTNTEAFF.

J is TRBJ2-2 and V is TRBV7-9, with D possibly being TRBD2 (6 bases). The length of the CDR3 is 16 residues. Looked up from germline, CDR1 is SEHNR and CDR2 is FQNEAQ (reference sequence). Trimming took 4 bases from V and 9 from J, leaving 21 bases between them. The CDR3 DNA follows: TGTGCCAGCAGCTCCACGACTAGTCCTGGTCCTTGGGAGCTGTTTTTT. It is translated as CASSSTTSPGPWELFF. Full variable domain (outside the CDR3, taken from reference TRBV7-9 and TRBJ2-2): DTGVSQNPRHKITKRGQNVTFRCDPISEHNRLYWYRQTLGQGPEFLTYFQNEAQLEKSRLLSDRFSAERPKGSFSTLEIQRTEQGDSAMYLCASSSTTSPGPWELFFGEGSRLTVL.

CDR3 region: CASSLGLGPDRDAYEQYF. CDR3 DNA: TGTGCCAGCAGCTTGGGTTTGGGGCCGGACAGGGATGCGTACGAGCAGTACTTC. The V gene is TRBV13, the J gene TRBJ2-7; 8 bases fit TRBD1. CDR3 size: 18 residues. The V gene end was trimmed by 3 bases and the J gene end by 4 bases; junction bases not matched to a gene: 17. Germline V CDR1 and CDR2: PRHDT, FYEKMQ (reference sequence). The entire variable domain, with the rest obtained from reference TRBV13 and TRBJ2-7, is as follows: AAGVIQSPRHLIKEKRETATLKCYPIPRHDTVYWYQQGPGQDPQFLISFYEKMQSDKGSIPDRFSAQQFSDYHSELNMSSLELGDSALYFCASSLGLGPDRDAYEQYFGPGTRLTVT.

The rearrangement links TRBV7-9 to TRBJ2-5; the D gene is possibly TRBD1 (5 bases). The CDR3 loop spans 15 amino acids. Germline V gives CDR1 SEHNR, CDR2 FQNEAQ (reference sequence). The germline V and J ends were trimmed by 2 bases and 4 bases, with 14 bases remaining between them. Here the CDR3 reads CASSLMGDSTETQYF. CDR3 sequence (DNA): TGTGCCAGCAGCTTAATGGGCGACAGTACAGAGACCCAGTACTTC.

J is TRBJ2-7 and V is TRBV7-2; D perhaps matches TRBD1 (6 bases). Trimming took 5 bases from V and 3 from J, leaving 14 bases between them. The CDR3 extends over 14 amino acids. Per germline, CDR1 SGHTA and CDR2 FQGNSA. The chain's CDR3 is CASSNSGTRYEQYF. CDR3 DNA: TGTGCCAGCAGCAATTCCGGGACACGCTACGAGCAGTACTTC.

This clone was counted a single time. The chain employs TRBV7-9 and TRBJ1-1, with D maybe TRBD1 (5 bases). Trimming cost V 5 bases and J 0 bases, with 13 bases left between them. CDR1 and CDR2 (germline): SEHNR, FQNEAQ (reference sequence). CDR3 length: 15 amino acids. In DNA, the CDR3 is TGTGCCAGCAGCCTCCGGGGGGTAATGAACACTGAAGCTTTCTTT. Protein sequence: CASSLRGVMNTEAFF. The full variable domain, completed using reference TRBV7-9 and TRBJ1-1, is DTGVSQNPRHKITKRGQNVTFRCDPISEHNRLYWYRQTLGQGPEFLTYFQNEAQLEKSRLLSDRFSAERPKGSFSTLEIQRTEQGDSAMYLCASSLRGVMNTEAFFGQGTRLTVV.

This clone was counted a few times. V is TRBV13 and J is TRBJ1-4, with TRBD1 identical over 9 bases. V lost 0 bases, J lost 8 bases, and 4 bases stayed unmatched. The CDR3 totals 15 residues. CDR1 PRHDT and CDR2 FYEKMQ come from the germline V gene (reference sequence). CDR3 in amino acids: CASSLGDRGSEKLFF. In nucleotides, the CDR3 is TGTGCCAGCAGCTTAGGGGACAGGGGCAGCGAAAAACTGTTTTTT. The whole variable domain, filled in from reference TRBV13 and TRBJ1-4, reads AAGVIQSPRHLIKEKRETATLKCYPIPRHDTVYWYQQGPGQDPQFLISFYEKMQSDKGSIPDRFSAQQFSDYHSELNMSSLELGDSALYFCASSLGDRGSEKLFFGSGTQLSVL.

CDR3 residues: CASSPTSTTTDTQYF. DNA of the CDR3: TGTGCCAGCAGCCCGACTAGCACTACCACAGATACGCAGTATTTT. This rearrangement joins TRBV5-4 to TRBJ2-3; 7 nucleotides agree with TRBD2. Germline trimming cut 4 bases from V and 2 bases from J; bases unmatched to any gene: 7. The CDR3 consists of 15 residues. Per the germline V gene, CDR1 is SGHNT and CDR2 is YYREEE (reference sequence).

The V call is TRBV5-1, the J call TRBJ2-3, with 13 bases that match TRBD2. Trimming removed 0 bases from V and 3 bases from J; junction bases left unmatched: 1. This CDR3 comprises 16 residues. From germline, CDR1 is SGHRS and CDR2 YFSETQ. The CDR3 nucleotides are TGCGCCAGCAGCTTGGTGGGACTAGCGGGAACAGATACGCAGTATTTT. Residues: CASSLVGLAGTDTQYF.

As DNA, the CDR3 is TGTGCCACCAGCAGTGAGACAGGTCGGAACACTGAAGCTTTCTTT. Its protein is CATSSETGRNTEAFF. The V and J genes are TRBV15 and TRBJ1-1, with a possible D match to TRBD1 (6 bases). Germline values: CDR1 LNHNV, CDR2 YYDKDF (reference sequence). V gave up 3 bases and J gave up 1 base, with 12 bases separating them. The CDR3 is made up of 15 amino acids. Supplemented by reference TRBV15 and TRBJ1-1, the full variable domain reads DAMVIQNPRYQVTQFGKPVTLSCSQTLNHNVMYWYQQKSSQAPKLLFHYYDKDFNNEADTPDNFQSRRPNTSFCFLDIRSPGLGDTAMYLCATSSETGRNTEAFFGQGTRLTVV.

The V and J genes are TRBV18 and TRBJ2-5; D is uncertain. This CDR3 has 12 amino acids. The germline V and J ends were trimmed by 6 bases and 3 bases, with 8 bases remaining between them. Germline V gene sequence: CDR1 KGHSH, CDR2 LQKENI. The CDR3 sequence is CASSLGEETQYF. DNA for the CDR3: TGTGCCAGCTCTTTGGGCGAAGAGACCCAGTACTTC.

The rearrangement links TRBV4-3 to TRBJ2-5, with TRBD2 matching over 7 bases. The CDR3 consists of 13 residues. Germline assignment: CDR1 LGHNA and CDR2 YSLEER. V lost 0 bases to trimming and J lost 9 bases; unmatched junction nucleotides: 4. CDR3 DNA sequence: TGCGCCAGCAGCCAAGATCCGAGCGGGGCCCAGTACTTC. It is translated as CASSQDPSGAQYF.